A single TCR beta chain is shown here with its context. Its antigen is currently unknown. This entry comes from a study of cytomegalovirus exposure and HLA in healthy donors. In the study overall: Assignment to the Caucasian-associated ancestry cluster applied to around 76% of the approximately 360 genotyped donors.

Findings and limits, study-wide: The classifier reportedly diagnosed cytomegalovirus status with high sensitivity and specificity.

V lost 0 bases, J lost 1 base, and 13 bases lay in between. The CDR3 contains 16 residues. Germline CDR1 is SGDLS and CDR2 is YYNGEE. PCR primers comprised 60 Vbeta and 13 Jbeta primers. Profiled with immunoSEQ multiplex PCR; TCRdb holds only in-frame clones, not every one. The profile shows about 150,000 clones, more than 75% of them singletons. The receptor's source is a woman in her thirties or forties in good health and CMV-seropositive. The sequenced material came from PBMCs. The chain combines TRBV9 with TRBJ2-5; D is perhaps TRBD2 (6 bases). The CDR3 sequence is CASSVATQAGQETQYF. The CDR3 DNA follows: TGTGCCAGCAGCGTAGCTACACAAGCGGGCCAAGAGACCCAGTACTTC.